This T cell receptor beta chain stems from a study of breast tumors, draining lymph nodes, adjacent tissues. V was clipped by 2 bases and J by 5 bases, with 18 bases between them. Germline loops: CDR1 SGHAT, CDR2 FQNNGV. The CDR3 loop spans 16 amino acids. On this clonotype: The antigen is unknown.

TCRdb ran MiXCR on the multiplex PCR reads and lists one entry per CDR3 protein. The sample shows 66,000 or so distinct CDR3 sequences, 43% of them seen only once. Overall study findings and caveats: Compared with basal-like, luminal-like tumors shared significantly more repertoire with nontumor tissue. The data were judged consistent with most tumor T cells coming from lymph node and expanding in tumor. Tumors had less TCR diversity than lymph nodes, more than nontumor tissue.

This clonotype originated in a female donor with breast cancer. Some clones in this sample may be carry-over from other donors' samples. The V and J genes are TRBV11-2 and TRBJ1-2; D remains unclear. Material: breast tumor tissue. This CDR3 is CASSLSKYRYQYGYTF. For the CDR3, the DNA is TGTGCCAGCAGCTTATCTAAATACAGATACCAGTATGGCTACACCTTC.